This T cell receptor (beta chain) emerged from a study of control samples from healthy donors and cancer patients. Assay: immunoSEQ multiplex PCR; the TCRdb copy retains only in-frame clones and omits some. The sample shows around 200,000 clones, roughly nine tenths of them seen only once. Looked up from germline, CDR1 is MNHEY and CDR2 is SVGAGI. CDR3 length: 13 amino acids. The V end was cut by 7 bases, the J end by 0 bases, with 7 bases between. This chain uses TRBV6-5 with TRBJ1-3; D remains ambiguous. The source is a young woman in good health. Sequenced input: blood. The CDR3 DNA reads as TGTGCCAGCATCCGGGACTCTGGAAACACCATATATTTT. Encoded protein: CASIRDSGNTIYF.